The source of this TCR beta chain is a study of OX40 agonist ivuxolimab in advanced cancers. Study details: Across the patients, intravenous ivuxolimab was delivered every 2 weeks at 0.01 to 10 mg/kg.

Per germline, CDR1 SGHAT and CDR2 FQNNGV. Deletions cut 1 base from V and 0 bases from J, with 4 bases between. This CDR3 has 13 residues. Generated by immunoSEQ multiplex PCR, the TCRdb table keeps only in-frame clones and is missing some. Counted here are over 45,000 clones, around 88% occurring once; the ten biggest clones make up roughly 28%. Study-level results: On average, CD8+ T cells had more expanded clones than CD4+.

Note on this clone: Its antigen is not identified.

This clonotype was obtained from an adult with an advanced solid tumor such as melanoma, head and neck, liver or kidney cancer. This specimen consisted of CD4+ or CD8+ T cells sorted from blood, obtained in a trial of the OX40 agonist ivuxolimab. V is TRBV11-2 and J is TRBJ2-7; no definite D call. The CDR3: CASSLGVSYEQYF. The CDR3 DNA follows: TGTGCCAGCAGCTTAGGCGTCTCCTACGAGCAGTACTTC.